This TCR beta chain came from a study of blood T cells in healthy people across ages. Whole-study findings and limits: Researchers deemed the diversity estimates from one million T cells underestimates.

Using a J-beta primer mix together with a sample-barcoded 5' primer, a second PCR was run for roughly 6 to 12 cycles. Tagging of each cDNA molecule was performed by a template-switch adaptor with 12 random nucleotides. MiXCR, run by TCRdb on the 5' RACE reads, gives a single entry per CDR3 protein. Counted here are around 1.5 million distinct CDR3 sequences, approximately 59% occurring once; the ten biggest clones make up over 6.5%. Isolated PBMCs totaled at least 7 million in each sample. Total RNA extraction produced at least 6 micrograms (per sample) for the study. Worth noting for this clonotype: Its target is not known.

The CDR3 sequence is 13 residues long. With 2 bases removed from V and 5 bases from J, the gap between germline ends came to 9 bases. From germline, CDR1 is SGDLS and CDR2 YYNGEE. J is TRBJ2-3 and V is TRBV9, with D tentatively TRBD2 (6 bases). This sequence was found in a man between 18 and 29 years old in good health. Sequenced: blood. CDR3 sequence reads: CASSVGGRDTQYF. The CDR3, as DNA: TGTGCCAGCAGCGTGGGGGGAAGAGATACGCAGTATTTT.